Shown below are 21 T cell receptor beta chains from a single sample sequenced in a study of cytomegalovirus exposure and HLA in healthy donors. It was with 60 Vbeta and 13 Jbeta primers that the PCR ran. The repertoire was sequenced with immunoSEQ multiplex PCR; TCRdb's copy has only in-frame clones and lacks some. The sample contains approximately 240,000 clones, 70% to 85% of which appear only once. What was sequenced was PBMCs. All receptors derive from a woman aged 40-49 years in good health and CMV-seronegative.

The chain joins TRBV6-5 to TRBJ1-1, with D maybe TRBD1 (6 bases). Germline V gene lookup returns CDR1 MNHEY and CDR2 SVGAGI. This CDR3 contains 13 residues. Trimming took 2 bases from V and 13 from J, leaving 17 bases between them. The CDR3 is CASSYLDRPRRFF. CDR3 nucleotide sequence: TGTGCCAGCAGTTACCTTGACAGGCCCCGGCGTTTCTTT.

This chain links TRBV7-8 with TRBJ2-3, with D possibly matching TRBD2 (6 bases). CDR1 SGHVS and CDR2 FQNEAQ come from the germline V gene. There are 16 residues in the CDR3. Trimming pared 5 bases from V and 1 base from J, leaving 16 bases between. The CDR3 sequence: CASSPGRGLRTDTQYF. CDR3 nucleotide sequence: TGTGCCAGCAGCCCCGGGCGGGGCCTACGCACAGATACGCAGTATTTT.

The chain carries TRBV5-5 and TRBJ1-1; D may be TRBD1 (6 bases). CDR1 is SGHKS and CDR2 is YYEKEE in the germline V gene (reference sequence). This CDR3 is 14 amino acids long. Trimming removed 0 bases at V and 8 bases at J, with 14 bases between. CDR3 coding DNA: TGTGCCAGCAGCTTGGTAGGGGGAGCTAGCGAAGCTTTCTTT. Amino acids: CASSLVGGASEAFF. Full variable domain (remainder filled in from reference TRBV5-5 and TRBJ1-1): DAGVTQSPTHLIKTRGQQVTLRCSPISGHKSVSWYQQVLGQGPQFIFQYYEKEERGRGNFPDRFSARQFPNYSSELNVNALLLGDSALYLCASSLVGGASEAFFGQGTRLTVV.

The chain joins TRBV28 to TRBJ1-5; 9 positions agree with TRBD1. This CDR3 is built from 15 residues. Germline CDR1 reads MDHEN; CDR2 reads SYDVKM. J lost 3 bases, V lost 6 bases, and 6 bases had no gene match. CDR3 sequence: CASSPGTGLNQPQHF. The CDR3 nucleotides read TGTGCCAGCAGCCCCGGGACAGGGCTCAATCAGCCCCAGCATTTT.

This sequence joins TRBV27 and TRBJ1-3, with 8 nucleotides matching TRBD1. Germline V gives CDR1 MNHEY, CDR2 SMNVEV (reference sequence). Trimming cost V 6 bases and J 2 bases; bases outside gene matches: 3. This CDR3 region has 14 residues. The CDR3 DNA reads TGTGCCAGCAGGACGACAGGGGCTGGAAACACCATATATTTT. It translates to CASRTTGAGNTIYF.

This clone has more than one count but fewer than ten. The J gene is TRBJ1-2, the V gene TRBV7-2; perhaps TRBD1 as D (6 bases). V gave up 5 bases and J gave up 4 bases, with 17 bases separating them. CDR1 is SGHTA and CDR2 is FQGNSA in the germline V gene. The CDR3 covers 15 residues. The DNA for the CDR3 is TGTGCCAGCAGCGATAGACAGGCTCTAGTCTATGGCTACACCTTC. Its protein product is CASSDRQALVYGYTF.

The chain employs TRBV7-8 and TRBJ1-6, with D perhaps matching TRBD1 (5 bases). This CDR3 is built from 16 residues. With 3 bases removed from V and 13 bases from J, the gap between germline ends came to 22 bases. Germline V gene lookup returns CDR1 SGHVS and CDR2 FQNEAQ. The CDR3 bases are TGTGCCAGCAGCTTGTTGGACACCAGAGCGGGTCGCCCCCTCCACTTT. Translating it yields CASSLLDTRAGRPLHF.

The chain uses TRBV5-1 and TRBJ1-2, with TRBD1 matching 10 bases. CDR1 and CDR2 (germline): SGHRS, YFSETQ. V was clipped by 4 bases and J by 7 bases; unmatched bases: 10. This CDR3 spans 15 amino acids. CDR3 nucleotides: TGCGCCAGCAGCAGCCGGGACAGGGGTGTTAGTGGCTACACCTTC. Translating gives CASSSRDRGVSGYTF.

The rearrangement links TRBV6-5 to TRBJ1-5; 8 nucleotides agree with TRBD1. CDR3 length: 15 residues. V was pared by 8 bases and J by 0 bases, with 6 bases of the junction left unmatched. Germline V gives CDR1 MNHEY, CDR2 SVGAGI. The CDR3 region has the DNA TGTGCCAGCGCCAGGGGGCTAGGTAGCAATCAGCCCCAGCATTTT. It codes for CASARGLGSNQPQHF.

A note on this clone: Its ends do not fully match the called genes, so a read error is possible. The V gene is TRBV5-4, the J gene TRBJ2-2; TRBD2 matches at 8 bases. The length of the CDR3 is 16 residues. CDR1 is SGHNT and CDR2 is YYREEE in the germline V gene (reference sequence). DNA for the CDR3: TGTGCCAGCAGTTTGGGGCTAGCGGGCGCCACCGGGGAGCTGTTTTTT. It encodes CASSLGLAGATGELFF. The whole variable domain, filled in from reference TRBV5-4 and TRBJ2-2, reads ETGVTQSPTHLIKTRGQQVTLRCSSQSGHNTVSWYQQALGQGPQFIFQYYREEENGRGNFPPRFSGLQFPNYSSELNVNALELDDSALYLCASSLGLAGATGELFFGEGSRLTVL.

The rearrangement links TRBV27 to TRBJ2-3; TRBD2 might be the D (6 bases). The ends were cut back, 2 bases at V and 4 bases at J, with 13 bases in the middle. CDR1 is MNHEY and CDR2 is SMNVEV in the germline V gene (reference sequence). This CDR3 is 15 amino acids long. CDR3 in DNA: TGTGCCAGCAGTTTAAGGGGTGGCGGGGCAGATACGCAGTATTTT. This sequence encodes CASSLRGGGADTQYF.

The chain carries TRBV9 and TRBJ1-1; D gene unclear. CDR1 and CDR2 (germline): SGDLS, YYNGEE. This CDR3 has 15 residues. V lost 0 bases, J lost 9 bases, and 18 bases lay in between. CDR3 sequence: CASSVDAGQGVKAFF. The DNA of the CDR3 is TGTGCCAGCAGCGTAGATGCAGGTCAAGGCGTTAAAGCTTTCTTT.

V is TRBV11-3 and J is TRBJ2-7; 9 bases map to TRBD2. The ends lost 5 bases at V and 5 bases at J; junction bases unmatched: 4. Germline V lookup: CDR1 SGHNT, CDR2 YENEEA. The CDR3 covers 13 residues. The CDR3 here is CASSPSGVDEQYF. CDR3 DNA: TGTGCCAGCAGCCCTAGCGGGGTAGACGAGCAGTACTTC.

The V and J genes are TRBV9 and TRBJ1-2; D ambiguous. Trimming removed 2 bases at V and 6 bases at J, with 11 bases between. This CDR3 has 13 residues. CDR1 SGDLS and CDR2 YYNGEE come from the germline V gene. CDR3 bases: TGTGCCAGCAGCGTCGGGGAAGGGAATGGCTACACCTTC. Translation: CASSVGEGNGYTF.

The chain carries TRBV5-8 and TRBJ1-5; D unclear. The germline V gene encodes CDR1 SGHTS and CDR2 YDEGEE. V dropped 2 bases and J dropped 1 base, with 13 bases sitting between them. The CDR3 extends over 16 amino acids. CDR3 sequence reads: CASSFKGSGSNQPQHF. The CDR3 DNA follows: TGTGCCAGCAGCTTTAAAGGGTCGGGAAGCAATCAGCCCCAGCATTTT.

DNA for the CDR3: TGTGCCCGGGGATTTAGCTCTGGAAACACCATATATTTT. It yields the protein CARGFSSGNTIYF. J is TRBJ1-3 and V is TRBV30, with D hard to call. Trimming stripped 8 bases from V and 0 bases from J, with 11 bases between. The CDR3 has 13 residues. The germline V gene encodes CDR1 GTSNPN and CDR2 SVGIG (reference sequence).

J is TRBJ2-3 and V is TRBV30, with 8 bases matching TRBD2. The CDR3 runs to 13 residues. V was clipped by 4 bases and J by 6 bases; unmatched bases: 6. CDR1 is GTSNPN and CDR2 is SVGIG in the germline V gene (reference sequence). CDR3 sequence reads: CAWKSGGADTQYF. DNA for the CDR3: TGTGCCTGGAAATCGGGGGGGGCCGATACGCAGTATTTT.

The chain links TRBV9 to TRBJ2-4; D ambiguous. Trimming removed 0 bases at V and 0 bases at J, with 10 bases between. The CDR3 has 16 amino acids. Germline V CDR1 and CDR2: SGDLS, YYNGEE. The CDR3 reads CASSVGPSPAKNIQYF. The DNA for the CDR3 is TGTGCCAGCAGCGTAGGTCCCTCCCCAGCCAAAAACATTCAGTACTTC.

The gene calls are TRBV4-3 and TRBJ2-5; 7 bases agree with TRBD1. Germline V gives CDR1 LGHNA, CDR2 YSLEER. The CDR3 loop spans 17 amino acids. Trimming cost V 2 bases and J 2 bases; bases outside gene matches: 11. The CDR3 region is CASSQSLGGFAQETQYF. The CDR3 DNA is TGCGCCAGCAGCCAATCTTTAGGGGGCTTCGCGCAAGAGACCCAGTACTTC.

The rearrangement links TRBV18 to TRBJ2-2; no firm D call. The CDR3 runs 16 residues. V shed 3 bases and J shed 0 bases, with 11 bases lying between them. Looked up from germline, CDR1 is KGHSH and CDR2 is LQKENI. The CDR3 protein is CASSPTPPPNTGELFF. The CDR3 DNA sequence: TGTGCCAGCTCACCTACTCCCCCTCCGAACACCGGGGAGCTGTTTTTT. The full variable domain, with the rest looked up from reference TRBV18 and TRBJ2-2, is NAGVMQNPRHLVRRRGQEARLRCSPMKGHSHVYWYRQLPEEGLKFMVYLQKENIIDESGMPKERFSAEFPKEGPSILRIQQVVRGDSAAYFCASSPTPPPNTGELFFGEGSRLTVL.

In nucleotides, the CDR3 is TGCGCCAGCAGCCCAAATACTAGCGGGGGCCGACCTTCTCACTACGAGCAGTACTTC. Translated, it gives CASSPNTSGGRPSHYEQYF. The genes are TRBV5-1 and TRBJ2-7; 11 bases match TRBD2. This CDR3 region has 19 residues. With 4 bases clipped from V and 3 bases from J, the junction kept 18 bases outside the gene matches. Germline V gene lookup returns CDR1 SGHRS and CDR2 YFSETQ.